This T cell receptor (beta chain) was sequenced during a study of cytomegalovirus exposure and HLA in healthy donors. In the PCR, 60 Vbeta and 13 Jbeta primers were used. Sequencing used immunoSEQ multiplex PCR; TCRdb keeps in-frame clones, though not all of them. The data hold about 160,000 clones, with under 80% observed a single time. The specimen sequenced was PBMCs. This receptor was taken from a female donor in good health and CMV-seronegative.

The CDR3 loop reads CASSFPGSGIKTEAFF. The CDR3 DNA is TGCGCCAGCAGCTTTCCAGGGAGCGGGATCAAGACTGAAGCTTTCTTT. V usage is TRBV5-1 and J usage is TRBJ1-1, with TRBD1 as a possible D gene (5 bases). The CDR3 consists of 16 residues. Trimming pared 2 bases from V and 5 bases from J, leaving 19 bases between. Germline lookup yields CDR1 SGHRS and CDR2 YFSETQ.